What follows are 18 T cell receptor beta chains derived from one specimen sequenced in a study of blood T cell repertoires in COVID-19. TCRdb's copy holds only in-frame clones and misses some; the assay was immunoSEQ multiplex PCR. The sample has around 38,000 clones; about nine tenths are singletons. The sample was peripheral blood. The receptor set was obtained from a human donor in a cohort sampled during active COVID-19.

This rearrangement joins TRBV24-1 to TRBJ2-3; 8 bases map to TRBD1. Looked up from germline, CDR1 is KGHDR and CDR2 is SFDVKD. The CDR3 is 13 amino acids. Trimming removed 6 bases from V and 4 bases from J; junction bases left unmatched: 2. The CDR3 DNA sequence: TGTGCCACCAGTTACAGGGGGTCAGATACGCAGTATTTT. Translation: CATSYRGSDTQYF.

J is TRBJ2-5 and V is TRBV7-9; TRBD1 might be the D (5 bases). The germline gives CDR1 SEHNR, CDR2 FQNEAQ (reference sequence). Trimming removed 7 bases from V and 1 base from J, with 16 bases in between. The CDR3 is 15 residues long. The CDR3 nucleotides are TGTGCCAGCAAGGGGATCGACAGAACCCAAGAGACCCAGTACTTC. The encoded protein is CASKGIDRTQETQYF.

This rearrangement joins TRBV19 to TRBJ2-2; D may be TRBD1 (6 bases). CDR3 length: 14 residues. CDR1 is LNHDA, CDR2 SQIVND, per germline (reference sequence). V lost 6 bases, J lost 3 bases, and 11 bases lay in between. The DNA of the CDR3 is TGTGCCAGTAGGAAGACAGGTTACACCGGGGAGCTGTTTTTT. Translating gives CASRKTGYTGELFF. The entire variable domain, with the rest obtained from reference TRBV19 and TRBJ2-2, is as follows: DGGITQSPKYLFRKEGQNVTLSCEQNLNHDAMYWYRQDPGQGLRLIYYSQIVNDFQKGDIAEGYSVSREKKESFPLTVTSAQKNPTAFYLCASRKTGYTGELFFGEGSRLTVL.

V is TRBV14 and J is TRBJ2-1, with a possible D match to TRBD2 (5 bases). This CDR3 is 19 amino acids long. Per germline, CDR1 SGHDN and CDR2 FVKESK. Trimming removed 1 base at V and 4 bases at J, with 23 bases between. The CDR3 DNA follows: TGTGCCAGCAGCCAAGGAGCCCTGAGTCAGCGGTTCAGGTACAATGAGCAGTTCTTC. This encodes CASSQGALSQRFRYNEQFF.

This chain uses TRBV2 with TRBJ1-1; no firm D call. This CDR3 comprises 13 residues. V lost 2 bases, J lost 1 base, and 5 bases lay in between. From germline, CDR1 is SNHLY and CDR2 FYNNEI. For the CDR3, the DNA is TGTGCCAGCAGTGAACCACAGAACACTGAAGCTTTCTTT. It translates to CASSEPQNTEAFF.

The genes are TRBV18 and TRBJ2-5, with 11 nucleotides matching TRBD1. V shed 2 bases and J 2 bases; nucleotides not matched to a gene: 7. Germline lookup yields CDR1 KGHSH and CDR2 LQKENI. This CDR3 comprises 17 residues. CDR3 region: CASSPTIGTGGQETQYF. The CDR3 DNA reads as TGTGCCAGCTCACCAACGATCGGGACAGGGGGACAAGAGACCCAGTACTTC.

For the CDR3, the DNA is TGTGCCAGCAGCCAAGATATCGCGGACGAGCAGTACTTC. This encodes CASSQDIADEQYF. The chain carries TRBV3-1 (or the pseudogene TRBV3-2) and TRBJ2-7; D gene uncertain. Germline V gene lookup returns CDR1 LGHDT and CDR2 YNNKEL (reference sequence). V dropped 0 bases and J dropped 5 bases, with 8 bases sitting between them. CDR3 length equals 13 residues.

The chain is built from TRBV11-2 and TRBJ1-2; 9 bases are a match to TRBD1. This CDR3 has 12 residues. In germline, CDR1 is SGHAT, CDR2 FQNNGV. V shed 11 bases and J 5 bases; nucleotides not matched to a gene: 6. The CDR3 coding sequence is TGTGCCTGCCGAGGGACAGGGTATGGCTACACCTTC. It specifies CACRGTGYGYTF.

The chain is built from TRBV7-9 and TRBJ2-3; TRBD2 matches 14 bases. Germline trimming cut 4 bases from V and 14 bases from J; bases unmatched to any gene: 2. The CDR3 consists of 12 residues. Germline V CDR1 and CDR2: SEHNR, FQNEAQ (reference sequence). In nucleotides, the CDR3 is TGTGCCAGCAGCTCCGGACTAGCGGGAGGGTATTTT. It translates to CASSSGLAGGYF.

The V and J genes are TRBV24-1 and TRBJ2-1; 12 bases are a match to TRBD2. CDR1 and CDR2 (germline): KGHDR, SFDVKD. Trimming cost V 2 bases and J 0 bases; bases outside gene matches: 4. CDR3 length equals 18 residues. The CDR3 nucleotides read TGTGCCACCAGTGATTCGACTAGCGGGAGAATCTCCTACAATGAGCAGTTCTTC. Translation: CATSDSTSGRISYNEQFF.

This chain uses TRBV28 with TRBJ2-1, with 7 bases lining up with TRBD2. The CDR3 runs 16 residues. Germline V lookup: CDR1 MDHEN, CDR2 SYDVKM. V shed 2 bases and J 5 bases; nucleotides not matched to a gene: 9. The CDR3 nucleotides are TGTGCCAGCAGTTTACGGAGGGAGGGCTTAGACAATGAGCAGTTCTTC. This translates into CASSLRREGLDNEQFF.

This chain connects TRBV28 to TRBJ2-2; 8 positions agree with TRBD1. The trim removed 4 bases at V and 4 bases at J, leaving 5 bases unmatched. CDR3 length: 15 residues. In germline, CDR1 is MDHEN, CDR2 SYDVKM. CDR3 sequence: CASSSQGAGTGELFF. In DNA form, the CDR3 reads TGTGCCAGCAGTTCCCAGGGGGCGGGCACCGGGGAGCTGTTTTTT.

The CDR3 DNA reads as TGCGCCAGCAGCTTAGATGGGCACACGCAGTATTTT. Translated, it gives CASSLDGHTQYF. The chain links TRBV5-1 to TRBJ2-3, with D uncertain. Trimming stripped 2 bases from V and 9 bases from J, with 10 bases between. The germline CDR1 and CDR2 sequences are SGHRS and YFSETQ. CDR3 length: 12 amino acids. Supplemented by reference TRBV5-1 and TRBJ2-3, the full variable domain reads KAGVTQTPRYLIKTRGQQVTLSCSPISGHRSVSWYQQTPGQGLQFLFEYFSETQRNKGNFPGRFSGRQFSNSRSEMNVSTLELGDSALYLCASSLDGHTQYFGPGTRLTVL.

The chain employs TRBV13 and TRBJ2-7; 7 bases are a match to TRBD2. Per the germline V gene, CDR1 is PRHDT and CDR2 is FYEKMQ (reference sequence). The junction had 5 bases not matched to a gene; V was cut back by 5 bases and J by 7 bases. The CDR3 extends over 12 amino acids. The CDR3 coding sequence is TGTGCCAGCAGCGACCGGGGGGAGGAGCAGTACTTC. It encodes CASSDRGEEQYF.

The rearrangement links TRBV30 to TRBJ2-6; 9 bases fit TRBD2. The CDR3 covers 17 residues. V lost 5 bases and J lost 1; bases outside the gene matches: 9. The V gene's germline CDR1 is GTSNPN and CDR2 SVGIG (reference sequence). CDR3 amino acids: CAWESLAGISGANVLTF. In nucleotides, the CDR3 is TGTGCCTGGGAGAGTCTAGCGGGAATTTCTGGGGCCAACGTCCTGACTTTC.

This chain uses TRBV3-1 (or the pseudogene TRBV3-2) with TRBJ2-2; a possible D gene is TRBD2 (6 bases). The V end was cut by 4 bases, the J end by 1 base, with 13 bases between. CDR1 is LGHDT and CDR2 is YNNKEL in the germline V gene (reference sequence). This CDR3 region has 16 residues. The CDR3 here is CASSPGGGRNTGELFF. The CDR3 DNA is TGTGCCAGCAGCCCCGGGGGAGGCCGGAACACCGGGGAGCTGTTTTTT.

The chain carries TRBV7-9 and TRBJ2-7, with D perhaps matching TRBD1 (6 bases). In germline, CDR1 is SEHNR, CDR2 FQNEAQ (reference sequence). CDR3 length: 14 amino acids. V lost 1 base, J lost 6 bases, and 13 bases lay in between. For the CDR3, the DNA is TGTGCCAGCAGCTTAGGGACAGAATTCTCCGAGCAGTACTTC. Its protein product is CASSLGTEFSEQYF.

This clone turned up a few times. CDR3 residues: CSAELHSYEQYF. Here the CDR3 DNA reads TGCAGCGCGGAGTTACACTCCTACGAGCAGTACTTC. The V call is TRBV29-1, the J call TRBJ2-7; no reliable D call. The germline V gene encodes CDR1 SQVTM and CDR2 ANQGSEA. V was shortened by 7 bases and J by 0 bases, with 10 bases between the two germline ends. The CDR3 length is 12 residues.